These T cell receptor beta chains were read from a single sample in a study of cytomegalovirus exposure and HLA in healthy donors. Profiling relied on immunoSEQ multiplex PCR, and the TCRdb table lists in-frame clones only, not all of them. The table includes about 150,000 clones, roughly 80% detected once. Sequencing was carried out using PBMCs. All receptors derive from a man younger than 30 in good health and CMV-seropositive. Both conserved end residues are part of each CDR3. The D gene is left open where the match is weak. Clone size is not always given. Where it is, it says once, few, many or a class for expanded clones.

TRBV11-2	.	TRBJ2-3	.	CASSQYLLERSSTDTQYF	TGTGCCAGCAGCCAATACCTACTAGAGCGGTCTAGCACAGATACGCAGTATTTT
TRBV7-9	.	TRBJ2-1	few	CASSRDSSPNEQFF	TGTGCCAGCAGCCGGGACTCCTCCCCCAATGAGCAGTTCTTC
TRBV7-6	TRBD1	TRBJ2-5	.	CASSSLGGGETQYF	TGTGCCAGCAGCTCTCTAGGGGGCGGTGAGACCCAGTACTTC
TRBV27	.	TRBJ2-3	.	CASSTQDWPLSTDTQYF	TGTGCCAGCAGTACCCAGGACTGGCCGCTTAGCACAGATACGCAGTATTTT
TRBV7-3	TRBD2	TRBJ2-7	few	CASSLGVAGVYEQYF	TGTGCCAGCAGCTTGGGGGTAGCGGGAGTTTACGAGCAGTACTTC
TRBV20-1	.	TRBJ1-4	.	CSASEEKLFF	TGCAGTGCTAGTGAGGAAAAACTGTTTTTT
TRBV7-6	TRBD2	TRBJ2-5	.	CASSFAGGGTQYF	TGTGCCAGCAGCTTCGCAGGCGGGGGGACCCAGTACTTC
TRBV7-9	.	TRBJ1-5	once	CSSSYGRGSNQPQHF	TGTTCCAGCAGTTATGGGAGGGGAAGCAATCAGCCCCAGCATTTT
TRBV27	.	TRBJ2-2	once	CASSSRVGGNTGELFF	TGTGCCAGCAGTTCGCGGGTGGGTGGGAACACCGGGGAGCTGTTTTTT
TRBV2	.	TRBJ1-2	.	CARQGVHGYTF	TGTGCCAGACAGGGAGTTCATGGCTACACCTTC
TRBV6-1	.	TRBJ2-1	.	CASNIPGEQFF	TGTGCCAGCAATATCCCGGGGGAGCAGTTCTTC
TRBV7-8	TRBD1	TRBJ1-5	.	CASSLYLAGGGQPQHF	TGTGCCAGCAGCTTATACTTGGCAGGGGGCGGCCAGCCCCAGCATTTT
TRBV6-1	.	TRBJ1-5	.	CASSAPVVGLGGNQPQHF	TGTGCCAGCAGTGCCCCCGTCGTGGGACTGGGGGGGAATCAGCCCCAGCATTTT
TRBV4-2	.	TRBJ2-7	.	CASSQEGPRGEQYF	TGTGCCAGCAGCCAAGAGGGGCCCAGGGGCGAGCAGTACTTC
TRBV10-1	TRBD2	TRBJ2-3	.	CASSEGLEGSTDTQYF	TGCGCCAGCAGTGAGGGACTAGAGGGAAGCACAGATACGCAGTATTTT
TRBV28	.	TRBJ1-4	.	CASRDRRGFGEKLFF	TGTGCCAGCAGGGACCGTCGAGGGTTTGGCGAAAAACTGTTTTTT
TRBV18	.	TRBJ2-7	.	CASSPDFSYEQYF	TGTGCCAGCTCACCGGACTTCTCCTACGAGCAGTACTTC
TRBV7-9	TRBD2	TRBJ2-1	few	CASSKLAGVRDEQFF	TGTGCCAGCAGCAAACTAGCGGGAGTCCGGGATGAGCAGTTCTTC
TRBV30	TRBD1	TRBJ2-2	.	CAGQVNTGELFF	TGTGCCGGACAGGTGAACACCGGGGAGCTGTTTTTT
TRBV2	TRBD2	TRBJ2-1	.	CASSGLRGGDNEQFF	TGTGCCAGCAGTGGCCTCCGGGGGGGCGACAATGAGCAGTTCTTC
TRBV28	TRBD1	TRBJ1-3	.	CASSFMRDRAVGNTIYF	TGTGCCAGCAGTTTTATGCGGGACAGGGCTGTTGGAAACACCATATATTTT
TRBV5-1	.	TRBJ1-1	few	CASSLVSGEAFF	TGCGCCAGCAGCTTGGTTTCGGGTGAAGCTTTCTTT
TRBV9	.	TRBJ2-5	.	CASSSTGTGVSEQYF	TGTGCCAGCTCTTCGACCGGGACTGGTGTGAGTGAGCAGTACTTC
TRBV2	.	TRBJ2-4	.	CASSRISAGSKNIQYF	TGTGCCAGCAGCCGTATAAGCGCTGGCTCCAAAAACATTCAGTACTTC
TRBV5-4	.	TRBJ2-3	.	CASSWGLDYTDTQYF	TGTGCCAGCAGTTGGGGATTGGACTACACAGATACGCAGTATTTT
TRBV6-1	TRBD1	TRBJ1-4	.	CASSSPGQGDEKLFF	TGTGCCAGCAGTTCCCCGGGACAGGGAGACGAAAAACTGTTTTTT
TRBV7-9	.	TRBJ1-6	.	CASSIVTASGSPLHF	TGTGCCAGCAGCATAGTGACAGCCTCCGGATCACCCCTCCACTTT
TRBV28	TRBD1	TRBJ1-5	.	CASSLSPGQGGDQPQHF	TGTGCCAGCAGTTTATCCCCGGGACAGGGGGGTGATCAGCCCCAGCATTTT
TRBV4-1	.	TRBJ2-2	.	CASSQEASTRAGELFF	TGCGCCAGCAGCCAAGAGGCTAGCACGAGGGCCGGGGAGCTGTTTTTT
TRBV4-1	.	TRBJ2-1	.	CASSQANSGSSYNEQFF	TGCGCCAGCAGCCAAGCAAATAGCGGTAGCTCCTACAATGAGCAGTTCTTC
TRBV6-5	.	TRBJ2-2	.	CASSYSNRNTGELFF	TGTGCCAGCAGTTACTCGAACAGGAACACCGGGGAGCTGTTTTTT
TRBV4-1	.	TRBJ2-7	.	CASSQRHPQQGSIYEQYF	TGCGCCAGCAGCCAACGACACCCCCAGCAGGGATCGATATACGAGCAGTACTTC
TRBV15	.	TRBJ2-5	.	CATSREGETQYF	TGTGCCACCAGCCGGGAAGGAGAGACCCAGTACTTC
TRBV4-1	.	TRBJ2-1	.	CASSQGVGGQLYNEQFF	TGCGCCAGCAGCCAAGGCGTGGGGGGACAGCTTTACAATGAGCAGTTCTTC
TRBV7-9	.	TRBJ1-5	.	CASSLAGGVANQPQHF	TGTGCCAGCAGCTTAGCAGGAGGGGTCGCCAATCAGCCCCAGCATTTT
TRBV27	.	TRBJ2-1	.	CASSFVEGVGEQFF	TGTGCCAGCAGTTTTGTAGAGGGGGTCGGTGAGCAGTTCTTC
TRBV5-1	.	TRBJ2-3	.	CASSLDGSQLRTDTQYF	TGCGCCAGCAGCTTGGATGGGTCACAGCTTCGCACAGATACGCAGTATTTT
TRBV29-1	TRBD2	TRBJ2-3	.	CSVYGGSGYTQYF	TGCAGCGTTTACGGCGGGAGTGGGTATACGCAGTATTTT
TRBV5-4	TRBD2	TRBJ2-1	.	CASSLMTSGRVMTEQFF	TGTGCCAGCAGCTTGATGACTAGCGGGAGGGTTATGACTGAGCAGTTCTTC
TRBV4-1	TRBD2	TRBJ2-7	.	CASSQVGGTGGEQYF	TGCGCCAGCAGCCAAGTAGGAGGGACGGGAGGCGAGCAGTACTTC
TRBV27	.	TRBJ2-7	.	CASRGFVAGYEQYF	TGTGCCAGCAGGGGGTTTGTTGCGGGTTACGAGCAGTACTTC
TRBV25-1	.	TRBJ1-5	once	CASREADQPQHF	TGTGCCAGCAGGGAGGCAGATCAGCCCCAGCATTTT
TRBV6-4	.	TRBJ2-3	few	CASSDVGGGADTQYF	TGTGCCAGCAGTGACGTAGGAGGGGGCGCAGATACGCAGTATTTT